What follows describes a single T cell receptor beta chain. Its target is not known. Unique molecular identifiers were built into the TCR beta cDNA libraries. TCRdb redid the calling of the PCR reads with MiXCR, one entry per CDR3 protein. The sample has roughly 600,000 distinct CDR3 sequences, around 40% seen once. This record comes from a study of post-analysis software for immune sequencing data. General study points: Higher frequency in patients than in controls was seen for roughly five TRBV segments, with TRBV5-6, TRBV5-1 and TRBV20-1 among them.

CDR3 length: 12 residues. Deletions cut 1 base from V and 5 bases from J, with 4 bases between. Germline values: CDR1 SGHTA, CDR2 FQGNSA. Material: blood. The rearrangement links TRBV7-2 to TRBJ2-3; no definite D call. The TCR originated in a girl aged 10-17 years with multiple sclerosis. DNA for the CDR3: TGTGCCAGCAGCTTAGAAATAGATACGCAGTATTTT. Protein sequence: CASSLEIDTQYF.